This is a list of T cell receptor beta chains from one sample in a study of blood T cells in healthy people across ages. Via MiXCR, TCRdb re-called the 5' RACE reads, giving one row per CDR3 protein. The table has about 1.8 million distinct CDR3 sequences, about 50% seen once; the top ten hold roughly 2.1%. Material: blood. The receptors were gathered from a middle-aged woman in good health. The CDR3 runs from the conserved cysteine through the conserved F or W. The D gene is left open where the match is weak. Expanded clones get a size class; other rows say once, few or many, or leave the size out.

j_call clone_size v_call d_call cdr3_nt cdr3_aa
TRBJ2-3 few TRBV28 NA TGTGCCAGCGCCCAAGTAGTGCCAGATACGCAGTATTTT CASAQVVPDTQYF
TRBJ2-1 NA TRBV9 NA TGTGCCAGCAGCGTACGACAGGACAATGAGCAGTTCTTC CASSVRQDNEQFF
TRBJ2-5 NA TRBV7-9 NA TGTGCCAGCAGCTTGGGAACCATGCGAGAGACCCAGTACTTC CASSLGTMRETQYF
TRBJ1-1 few TRBV15 NA TGTGCCACCAAAGAAACAAACAGGGTTAACACTGAAGCTTTCTTT CATKETNRVNTEAFF
TRBJ2-1 many TRBV7-2 TRBD2 TGTGCCAGCAGTTGGGGGGGTGAGCAGTTCTTC CASSWGGEQFF
TRBJ2-5 few TRBV4-2 NA TGTGCCAGCAGCCAAACACAGACAAGTCAAGAGACCCAGTACTTC CASSQTQTSQETQYF
TRBJ2-1 NA TRBV7-2 NA TGTGCCAGCAGCTTGGACAACCGGGCCTACAATGAGCAGTTCTTC CASSLDNRAYNEQFF
TRBJ2-5 once TRBV6-5 NA TGTGCCAGCAGTTCCCGATGGGGCGGAGAGACCCAGTACTTC CASSSRWGGETQYF
TRBJ1-2 NA TRBV4-1 NA TGCGCCAGCAGCCAAGATCACAGGGTCTTTTATGGCTACACCTTC CASSQDHRVFYGYTF
TRBJ2-1 NA TRBV27 NA TGTGCCAGCAGTGTATGGCAGAACAATGAGCAGTTCTTC CASSVWQNNEQFF
TRBJ2-2 NA TRBV7-9 NA TGTGCCAGCAGGATAGGTGGGCCTAACACCGGGGAGCTGTTTTTT CASRIGGPNTGELFF
TRBJ1-2 NA TRBV2 TRBD1 TGTGCCAGCAGTGCAGGGGGCACTAACTATGGCTACACCTTC CASSAGGTNYGYTF
TRBJ2-3 NA TRBV20-1 TRBD2 TGCAGTGCCCGGTGGCTAGCGGGGGTGTATACGCAGTATTTT CSARWLAGVYTQYF
TRBJ2-1 few TRBV2 TRBD2 TGTGCCAGCAGTGAAGCGCTTCTAGCGGTTGAGCAGTTCTTC CASSEALLAVEQFF
TRBJ2-7 NA TRBV28 NA TGTGCCAGCATGGGGATACCTGCCTACGAGCAGTACTTC CASMGIPAYEQYF
TRBJ2-3 NA TRBV4-1 NA TGCGCCAGCAGCCGAGGGACGAGACACAACACAGATACGCAGTATTTT CASSRGTRHNTDTQYF
TRBJ2-5 NA TRBV5-1 NA TGCGCCAGCCGGGCCTCGGCAGCTCAAGAGACCCAGTACTTC CASRASAAQETQYF